A single TCR beta chain is shown here with its context. The CDR3 spans 15 residues. The germline V gene encodes CDR1 LGHNA and CDR2 YSLEER. With 0 bases removed from V and 1 base from J, the gap between germline ends came to 10 bases. These data originate in a study of blood T cell repertoires in COVID-19. Study as a whole: Sites across the United States, Italy and Spain contributed samples from acute and convalescent COVID-19. In each case, the material was cDNA or gDNA derived from T cells, B-cell-depleted T cells, or PBMCs.

How the authors handled the data: Amplification of reference gene primers provided the estimated nucleated cell counts. Here immunoSEQ multiplex PCR was the method, and the copy in TCRdb shows in-frame clones only, minus some. The V and J calls and clone size were taken over from that table, and D and trimming were inferred from the DNA. Among some 200,000 clones listed, 85% to 90% were seen once. The chain joins TRBV4-3 to TRBJ2-7; weak D call: TRBD1 (6 bases). The sample consisted of peripheral blood. The TCR sequence derives from a man aged 18-30 years with active or convalescent COVID-19. The CDR3 sequence is CASSQDLRGSYEQYF. The CDR3 DNA reads TGCGCCAGCAGCCAAGACCTCAGGGGATCCTACGAGCAGTACTTC.